A single sample is the source of the 15 T cell receptor beta chains below, sequenced in a study of blood T cell repertoires in COVID-19. Data came from immunoSEQ multiplex PCR; TCRdb stores just in-frame clones and leaves some out. The table has roughly 160,000 clones, roughly 86% seen once. The sample was peripheral blood. These receptors were collected from a man aged 50 or older with active or convalescent COVID-19.

The V gene is TRBV4-1, the J gene TRBJ1-5, with TRBD1 matching 9 bases. Losses at the gene ends were 3 bases for V and 4 bases for J; bases not matched to a gene: 4. CDR1 and CDR2 (germline): MGHRA, YSYEKL. This CDR3 has 15 amino acids. The CDR3 reads CASSHWTGENQPQHF. CDR3 DNA sequence: TGCGCCAGCAGCCACTGGACAGGGGAAAATCAGCCCCAGCATTTT.

In this sample, this clone turned up once. The chain uses TRBV6-6 and TRBJ1-6, with a weak D call TRBD1 (5 bases). Trimming removed 0 bases at V and 7 bases at J, with 10 bases between. CDR1 and CDR2 (germline): MNHNY, SVGAGI (reference sequence). This CDR3 is built from 15 residues. For the CDR3, the DNA is TGTGCCAGCAGTTACTCCGCCCCAGGGAATTCACCCCTCCACTTT. Translating it yields CASSYSAPGNSPLHF.

This clone was counted between two and nine times. The chain uses TRBV2 and TRBJ2-4; TRBD2 matches at 11 bases. V gave up 5 bases and J gave up 1 base; unmatched junction bases: 1. This CDR3 region has 15 residues. Looked up from germline, CDR1 is SNHLY and CDR2 is FYNNEI. The CDR3 region is CASSSSGGAKNIQYF. CDR3 in DNA: TGTGCCAGCAGTTCTAGCGGGGGGGCCAAAAACATTCAGTACTTC.

CDR3 nucleotides: TGTGCCAGCAGTTCGAAGGGGACAGCGAATAATTCACCCCTCCACTTT. Translating gives CASSSKGTANNSPLHF. The chain couples TRBV28 to TRBJ1-6; TRBD1 agrees at 7 bases. Germline lookup yields CDR1 MDHEN and CDR2 SYDVKM. V shed 4 bases, J shed 5 bases, and the junction held 8 bases outside the gene matches. The CDR3 is 16 amino acids.

V and J are TRBV21-1 and TRBJ2-4; no DNA check was done on the table's D call, TRBD2. TRBV21-1 is described as a pseudogene. The CDR3 loop spans 16 amino acids. The DNA for the CDR3 is TGTGCCAGCAGCAAAGAAGCGGGACCCGGGGGAAACATTCAGTACTTC. Its protein is CASSKEAGPGGNIQYF.

The rearrangement joins TRBV2 to TRBJ2-3, with a possible D match to TRBD2 (5 bases). Germline-derived CDR1 and CDR2 are SNHLY and FYNNEI. Trimming stripped 7 bases from V and 1 base from J, with 12 bases between. CDR3 length: 14 amino acids. The CDR3 here is CASIPGTRTDTQYF. The CDR3 coding sequence is TGTGCCAGCATTCCGGGAACACGCACAGATACGCAGTATTTT.

V and J are TRBV15 and TRBJ2-5; 8 nucleotides line up with TRBD2. CDR3 length: 17 residues. CDR1 is LNHNV, CDR2 YYDKDF, per germline (reference sequence). The J segment lost 4 bases and the V segment lost 0 bases, leaving 10 bases of the junction unmatched. The CDR3: CATSRDRSSGSTETQYF. The CDR3 region has the DNA TGTGCCACCAGCAGAGATCGCAGCAGCGGGAGCACAGAGACCCAGTACTTC. Full variable domain (missing parts from reference TRBV15 and TRBJ2-5): DAMVIQNPRYQVTQFGKPVTLSCSQTLNHNVMYWYQQKSSQAPKLLFHYYDKDFNNEADTPDNFQSRRPNTSFCFLDIRSPGLGDTAMYLCATSRDRSSGSTETQYFGPGTRLLVL.

The J gene is TRBJ1-2, the V gene TRBV6-5; 7 bases agree with TRBD1. The V gene end was trimmed by 8 bases and the J gene end by 2 bases; junction bases not matched to a gene: 11. The CDR3 spans 15 residues. Germline V gives CDR1 MNHEY, CDR2 SVGAGI. DNA for the CDR3: TGTGCCAGCGGGGAGCTGGGACAGCCAAACTATGGCTACACCTTC. Its protein is CASGELGQPNYGYTF.

This chain connects TRBV6-5 to TRBJ1-3, with D possibly matching TRBD1 (5 bases). V lost 6 bases, J lost 4 bases, and 13 bases lay in between. The CDR3 is made up of 14 amino acids. Germline V lookup: CDR1 MNHEY, CDR2 SVGAGI. The CDR3 sequence is CASRADSLGNTIYF. CDR3 nucleotide sequence: TGTGCCAGCAGAGCCGACAGCCTGGGAAACACCATATATTTT.

The chain combines TRBV6-6 with TRBJ1-5; 10 nucleotides agree with TRBD1. The length of the CDR3 is 18 residues. Unmatched junction bases numbered 11, after V lost 5 bases and J lost 1 base. CDR1 is MNHNY and CDR2 is SVGAGI in the germline V gene (reference sequence). CDR3 loop: CASSQTGTGARSNQPQHF. The CDR3 DNA reads TGTGCCAGCAGTCAAACCGGGACAGGGGCTCGGAGCAATCAGCCCCAGCATTTT.

V and J are TRBV5-4 and TRBJ1-2, with TRBD1 as a possible D gene (5 bases). This CDR3 spans 14 amino acids. Germline CDR1 is SGHNT and CDR2 is YYREEE (reference sequence). Trimming cost V 3 bases and J 4 bases, with 13 bases left between them. The CDR3 DNA follows: TGTGCCAGCAGCTCCCAGGGTTTCCTCTATGGCTACACCTTC. Translating gives CASSSQGFLYGYTF.

V is TRBV2 and J is TRBJ2-1; 8 bases map to TRBD2. Germline V gives CDR1 SNHLY, CDR2 FYNNEI. The junction had 11 bases not matched to a gene; V was cut back by 7 bases and J by 6 bases. The CDR3 consists of 15 residues. The CDR3 DNA sequence: TGTGCCAGCATCACAGGGCGGGAGGTCTCCAATGAGCAGTTCTTC. Its protein is CASITGREVSNEQFF.

The chain employs TRBV12-5 and TRBJ2-1; 9 nucleotides align to TRBD2. Germline CDR1 reads LGHNT; CDR2 reads FRNRAP. Unmatched junction bases numbered 5, after V lost 1 base and J lost 1 base. The CDR3 extends over 17 amino acids. The CDR3 sequence is CASGLALAGRSYNEQFF. CDR3 bases: TGTGCTAGTGGTTTGGCCCTAGCGGGACGGTCCTACAATGAGCAGTTCTTC. Supplemented by reference TRBV12-5 and TRBJ2-1, the full variable domain reads DARVTQTPRHKVTEMGQEVTMRCQPILGHNTVFWYRQTMMQGLELLAYFRNRAPLDDSGMPKDRFSAEMPDATLATLKIQPSEPRDSAVYFCASGLALAGRSYNEQFFGPGTRLTVL.

The chain couples TRBV5-1 to TRBJ1-1; possible D gene TRBD1, 6 bases. The germline gives CDR1 SGHRS, CDR2 YFSETQ. The CDR3 is made up of 17 amino acids. Trimming shortened V by 2 bases and J by 0 bases, and 17 bases separated the two germline ends. The CDR3 DNA follows: TGCGCCAGCAGCTTCCGTGGGGGCCAGATCATGAACACTGAAGCTTTCTTT. It yields the protein CASSFRGGQIMNTEAFF.

The CDR3 DNA is TGTGCCAGCAGCTTTCACGGGACTAGCGGGAGCTACAATGAGCAGTTCTTC. As protein: CASSFHGTSGSYNEQFF. The chain joins TRBV7-9 to TRBJ2-1, with 14 bases aligning to TRBD2. Germline assignment: CDR1 SEHNR and CDR2 FQNEAQ (reference sequence). The CDR3 totals 17 residues. J lost 3 bases, V lost 3 bases, and 4 bases had no gene match.